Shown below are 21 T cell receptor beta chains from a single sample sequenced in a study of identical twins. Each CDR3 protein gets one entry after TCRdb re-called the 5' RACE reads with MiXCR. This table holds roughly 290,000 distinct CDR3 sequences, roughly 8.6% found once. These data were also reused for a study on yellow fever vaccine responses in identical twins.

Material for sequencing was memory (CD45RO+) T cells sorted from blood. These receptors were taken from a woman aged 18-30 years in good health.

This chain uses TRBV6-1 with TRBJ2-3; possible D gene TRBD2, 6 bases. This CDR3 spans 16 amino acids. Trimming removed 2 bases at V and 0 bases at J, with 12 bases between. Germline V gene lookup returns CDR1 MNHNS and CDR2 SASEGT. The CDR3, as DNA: TGTGCCAGCAGTGAATTTGGCGGGACTAGCACAGATACGCAGTATTTT. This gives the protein CASSEFGGTSTDTQYF.

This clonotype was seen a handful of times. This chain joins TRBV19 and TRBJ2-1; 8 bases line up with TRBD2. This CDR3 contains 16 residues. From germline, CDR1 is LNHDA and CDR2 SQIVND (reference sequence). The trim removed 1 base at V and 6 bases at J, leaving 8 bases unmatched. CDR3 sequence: CASSIGTGRAVNEQFF. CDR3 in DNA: TGTGCCAGTAGTATAGGGACCGGGAGGGCCGTCAATGAGCAGTTCTTC. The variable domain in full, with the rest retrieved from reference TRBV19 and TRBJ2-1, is DGGITQSPKYLFRKEGQNVTLSCEQNLNHDAMYWYRQDPGQGLRLIYYSQIVNDFQKGDIAEGYSVSREKKESFPLTVTSAQKNPTAFYLCASSIGTGRAVNEQFFGPGTRLTVL.

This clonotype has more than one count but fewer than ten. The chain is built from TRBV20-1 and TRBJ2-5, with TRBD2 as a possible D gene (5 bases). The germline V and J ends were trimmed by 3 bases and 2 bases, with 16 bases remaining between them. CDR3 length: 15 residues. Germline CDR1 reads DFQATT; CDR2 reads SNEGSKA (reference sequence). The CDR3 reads CSARDSQYRQETQYF. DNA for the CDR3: TGCAGTGCTAGGGACTCCCAATACCGGCAAGAGACCCAGTACTTC.

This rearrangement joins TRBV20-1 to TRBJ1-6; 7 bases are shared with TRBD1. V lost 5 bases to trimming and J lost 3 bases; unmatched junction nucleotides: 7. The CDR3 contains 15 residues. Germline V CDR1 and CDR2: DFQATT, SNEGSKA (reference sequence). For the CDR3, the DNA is TGCAGTGCTTCAACAAACAGGGGCTATAATTCACCCCTCCACTTT. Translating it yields CSASTNRGYNSPLHF.

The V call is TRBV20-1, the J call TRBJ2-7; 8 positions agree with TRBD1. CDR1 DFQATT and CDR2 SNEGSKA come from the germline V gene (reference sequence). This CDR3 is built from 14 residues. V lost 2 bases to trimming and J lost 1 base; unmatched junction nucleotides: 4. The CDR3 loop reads CSARSGTGSYEQYV. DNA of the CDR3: TGCAGTGCTAGATCGGGGACAGGATCCTACGAGCAGTACGTC.

This chain's CDR3 is CASSSPGLAGGPAGDTQYF. The DNA for the CDR3 is TGTGCCAGCAGCTCGCCGGGACTAGCGGGAGGGCCCGCGGGAGATACGCAGTATTTT. The rearrangement uses TRBV7-8 and TRBJ2-3, with TRBD2 identical over 16 bases. The V segment lost 4 bases and the J segment 5 bases; nucleotides outside the gene matches: 12. This CDR3 spans 19 amino acids. Germline values: CDR1 SGHVS, CDR2 FQNEAQ.

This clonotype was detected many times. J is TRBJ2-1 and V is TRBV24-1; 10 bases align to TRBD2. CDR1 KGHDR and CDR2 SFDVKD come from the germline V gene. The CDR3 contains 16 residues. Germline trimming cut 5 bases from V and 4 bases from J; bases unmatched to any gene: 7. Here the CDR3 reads CATSGWAAGGYNEQFF. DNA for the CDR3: TGTGCCACCAGTGGTTGGGCAGCGGGAGGGTACAATGAGCAGTTCTTC.

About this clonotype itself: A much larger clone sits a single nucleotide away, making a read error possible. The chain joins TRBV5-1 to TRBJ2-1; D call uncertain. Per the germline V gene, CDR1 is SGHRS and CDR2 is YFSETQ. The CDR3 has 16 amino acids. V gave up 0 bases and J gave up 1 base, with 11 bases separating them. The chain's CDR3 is CASSLVAWGSYNEQFF. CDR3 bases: TGCGCCAGCAGCTTGGTGGCGTGGGGTTCCTACAATGAGCAGTTCTTC.

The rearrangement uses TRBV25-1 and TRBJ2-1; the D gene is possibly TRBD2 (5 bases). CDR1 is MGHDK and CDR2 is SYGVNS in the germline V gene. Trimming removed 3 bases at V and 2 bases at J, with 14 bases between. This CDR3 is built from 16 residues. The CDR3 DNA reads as TGTGCCAGCAGTGAGTCTGGCAGGACTCCCTACAATGAGCAGTTCTTC. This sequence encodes CASSESGRTPYNEQFF.

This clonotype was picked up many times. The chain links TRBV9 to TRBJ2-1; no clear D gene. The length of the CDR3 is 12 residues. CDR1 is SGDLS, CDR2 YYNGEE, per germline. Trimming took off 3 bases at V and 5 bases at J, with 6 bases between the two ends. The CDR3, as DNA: TGTGCCAGCAGCGGTACCAACAATGAGCAGTTCTTC. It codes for CASSGTNNEQFF.

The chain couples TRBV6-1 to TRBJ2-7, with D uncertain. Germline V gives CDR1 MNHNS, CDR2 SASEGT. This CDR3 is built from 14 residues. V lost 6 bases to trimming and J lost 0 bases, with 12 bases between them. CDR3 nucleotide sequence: TGTGCCAGCAGCCTCGACACCTACTCCTACGAGCAGTACTTC. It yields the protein CASSLDTYSYEQYF.

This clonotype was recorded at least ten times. CDR3 in DNA: TGTGCCAGCACCCCCCGGGTCGGGAACACCATATATTTT. This codes for CASTPRVGNTIYF. The chain couples TRBV12-3 or TRBV12-4 to TRBJ1-3; no definite D call. Trimming left V 7 bases short and J 7 bases short, with 14 bases between. The length of the CDR3 is 13 residues.

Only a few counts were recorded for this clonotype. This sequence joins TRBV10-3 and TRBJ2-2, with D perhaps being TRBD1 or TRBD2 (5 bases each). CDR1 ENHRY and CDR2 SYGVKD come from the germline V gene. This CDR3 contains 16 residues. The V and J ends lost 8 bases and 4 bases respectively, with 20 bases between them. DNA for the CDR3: TGTGCCATCTTGGTAACGGGGCAGATATCCACCGGGGAGCTGTTTTTT. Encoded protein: CAILVTGQISTGELFF.

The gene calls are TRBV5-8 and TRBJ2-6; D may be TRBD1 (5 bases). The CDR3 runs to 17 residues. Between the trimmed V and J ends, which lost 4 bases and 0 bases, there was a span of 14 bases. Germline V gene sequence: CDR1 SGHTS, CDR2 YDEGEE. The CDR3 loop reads CASSHRLGVSGANVLTF. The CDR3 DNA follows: TGTGCCAGCAGCCACCGATTAGGGGTCTCTGGGGCCAACGTCCTGACTTTC.

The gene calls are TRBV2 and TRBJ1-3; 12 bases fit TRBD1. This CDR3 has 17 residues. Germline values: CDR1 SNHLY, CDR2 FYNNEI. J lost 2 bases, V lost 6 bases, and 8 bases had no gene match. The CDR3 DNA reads TGTGCCAGCAGCCCCCGGGACAGGGGGCACCCTGGAAACACCATATATTTT. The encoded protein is CASSPRDRGHPGNTIYF.

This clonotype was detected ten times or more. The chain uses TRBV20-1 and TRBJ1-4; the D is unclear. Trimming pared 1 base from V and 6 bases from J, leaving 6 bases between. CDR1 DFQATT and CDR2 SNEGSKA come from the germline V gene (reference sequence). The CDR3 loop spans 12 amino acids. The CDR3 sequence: CSARVGYEKLFF. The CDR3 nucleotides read TGCAGTGCTAGAGTGGGTTATGAAAAACTGTTTTTT.

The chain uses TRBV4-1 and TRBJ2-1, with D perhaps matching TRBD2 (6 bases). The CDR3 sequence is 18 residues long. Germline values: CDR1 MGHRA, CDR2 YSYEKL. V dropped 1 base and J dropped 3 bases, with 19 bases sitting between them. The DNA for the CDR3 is TGCGCCAGCAGCCAAGTGTTCGGTGTCCGGGAGCTCTACAATGAGCAGTTCTTC. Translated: CASSQVFGVRELYNEQFF.

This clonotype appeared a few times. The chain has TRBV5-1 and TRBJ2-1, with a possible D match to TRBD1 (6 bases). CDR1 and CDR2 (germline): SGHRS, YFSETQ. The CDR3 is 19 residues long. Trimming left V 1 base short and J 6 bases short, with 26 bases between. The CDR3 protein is CASSLWGTGSAFGVNEQFF. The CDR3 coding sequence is TGCGCCAGCAGCTTGTGGGGAACAGGGAGTGCGTTCGGCGTCAATGAGCAGTTCTTC.

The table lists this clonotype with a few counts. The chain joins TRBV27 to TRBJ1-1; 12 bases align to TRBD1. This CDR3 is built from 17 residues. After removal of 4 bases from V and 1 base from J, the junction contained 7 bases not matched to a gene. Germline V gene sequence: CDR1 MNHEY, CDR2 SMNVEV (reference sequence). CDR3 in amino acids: CASSYKGQGAGNTEAFF. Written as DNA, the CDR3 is TGTGCCAGCAGTTATAAGGGACAGGGGGCAGGGAACACTGAAGCTTTCTTT.

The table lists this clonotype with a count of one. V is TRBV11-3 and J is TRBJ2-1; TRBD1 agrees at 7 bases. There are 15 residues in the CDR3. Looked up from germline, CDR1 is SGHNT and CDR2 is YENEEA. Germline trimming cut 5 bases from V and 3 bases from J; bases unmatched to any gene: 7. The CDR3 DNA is TGTGCCAGCAGCCGACGCGCAGGGGGCTACAATGAGCAGTTCTTC. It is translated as CASSRRAGGYNEQFF.

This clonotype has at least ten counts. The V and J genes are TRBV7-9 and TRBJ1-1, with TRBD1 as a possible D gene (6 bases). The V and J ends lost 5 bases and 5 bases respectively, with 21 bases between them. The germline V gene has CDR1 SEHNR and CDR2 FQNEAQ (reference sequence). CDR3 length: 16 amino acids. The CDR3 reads CASSTGTLSEGTEAFF. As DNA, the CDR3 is TGTGCCAGCAGCACAGGGACCCTAAGCGAGGGTACTGAAGCTTTCTTT.